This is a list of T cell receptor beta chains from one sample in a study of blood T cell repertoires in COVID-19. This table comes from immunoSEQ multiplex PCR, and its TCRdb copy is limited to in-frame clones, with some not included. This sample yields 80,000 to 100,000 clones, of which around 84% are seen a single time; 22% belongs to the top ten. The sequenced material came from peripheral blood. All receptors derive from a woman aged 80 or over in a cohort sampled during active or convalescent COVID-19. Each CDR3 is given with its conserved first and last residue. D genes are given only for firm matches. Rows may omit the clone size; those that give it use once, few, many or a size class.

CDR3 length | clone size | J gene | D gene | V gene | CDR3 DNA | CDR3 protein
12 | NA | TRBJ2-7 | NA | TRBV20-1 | TGCAGTGCTAGTCCGTTAATCTACGAGCAGTACTTC | CSASPLIYEQYF
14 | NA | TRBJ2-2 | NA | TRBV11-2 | TGTGCCAGCAGCTTAGATCCGGGAGCTGGGGAGCTGTTTTTT | CASSLDPGAGELFF
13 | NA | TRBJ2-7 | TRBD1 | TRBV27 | TGTGCCAGCAGTATACAGGGGGCCTACGAGCAGTACTTC | CASSIQGAYEQYF
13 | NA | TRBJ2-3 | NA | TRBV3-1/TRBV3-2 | TGTGCCAGCAGCAACCCAGGGACAGATACGCAGTATTTT | CASSNPGTDTQYF
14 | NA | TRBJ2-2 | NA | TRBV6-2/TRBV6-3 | TGTGCCAGCAGTTACTGGCGTCGGGAAGGGGAGCTGTTTTTT | CASSYWRREGELFF
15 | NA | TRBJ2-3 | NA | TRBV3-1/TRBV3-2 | TGTGCCAGCAGCCAAATCCTCGGGAGTTTGGATACGCAGTATTTT | CASSQILGSLDTQYF
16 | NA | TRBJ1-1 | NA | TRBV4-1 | TGCGCCAGCAGCACATCTCCCGTGCGAGGGTATACTGAAGCTTTCTTT | CASSTSPVRGYTEAFF
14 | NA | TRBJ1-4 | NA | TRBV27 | TGTGCCAGCAGTTTCGCAGGAACTAATGAAAAACTGTTTTTT | CASSFAGTNEKLFF
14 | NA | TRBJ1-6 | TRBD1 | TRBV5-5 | TGTGCCAGCAGCTTGGAACAGGGGAGTTCACCCCTCCACTTT | CASSLEQGSSPLHF
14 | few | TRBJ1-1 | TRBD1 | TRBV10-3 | TGTGCCATCAGTAGGGACAGGGGTTCGACTGAAGCTTTCTTT | CAISRDRGSTEAFF
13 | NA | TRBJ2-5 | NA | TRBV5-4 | TGTGCCAGCAGCCCCCGGGGCCAAGAGACCCAGTACTTC | CASSPRGQETQYF
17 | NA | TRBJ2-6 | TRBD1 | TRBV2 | TGTGCCAGCAGTGAGCAGGGGGCGACCTCTGGGGCCAACGTCCTGACTTTC | CASSEQGATSGANVLTF
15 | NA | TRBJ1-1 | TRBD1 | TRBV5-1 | TGCGCCAGCAGCCCGGAAGGGGGCCAGGGCACTGAAGCTTTCTTT | CASSPEGGQGTEAFF
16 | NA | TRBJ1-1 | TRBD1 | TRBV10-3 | TGTGCCATCAGTGAGGGGACAGGGTTGTCGTGGACTGAAGCTTTCTTT | CAISEGTGLSWTEAFF
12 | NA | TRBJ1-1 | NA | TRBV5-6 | TGTGCCAGCAGCTTGTACAGGGAGAATGCTTTCTTT | CASSLYRENAFF
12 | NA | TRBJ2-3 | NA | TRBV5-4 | TGTGCCAGCAGCTTAAGAGGAGCTACGCAGTATTTT | CASSLRGATQYF
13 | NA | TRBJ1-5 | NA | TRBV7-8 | TGTGCCAGCAGCAGGGGAAACAATCAGCCCCAGCATTTT | CASSRGNNQPQHF
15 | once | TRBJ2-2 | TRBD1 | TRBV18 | TGTGCCAGCTCACCACCATCACAGGGGCCCGGGGAGCTGTTTTTT | CASSPPSQGPGELFF
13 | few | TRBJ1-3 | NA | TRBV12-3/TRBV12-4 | TGTGCCAGCAGATTCGAGTCTGGAAACACCATATATTTT | CASRFESGNTIYF
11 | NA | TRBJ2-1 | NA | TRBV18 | TGTGCCAGCTCACCAGAGGGTGAGCAGTTCTTC | CASSPEGEQFF
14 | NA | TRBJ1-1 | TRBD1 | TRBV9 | TGTGCCAGCAGCGTAGTAGGGGGCGCCGGTGAAGCTTTCTTT | CASSVVGGAGEAFF
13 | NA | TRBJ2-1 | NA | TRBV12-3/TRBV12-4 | TGTGCCAGCAGCCCCGGGGCCTACAATGAGCAGTTCTTC | CASSPGAYNEQFF
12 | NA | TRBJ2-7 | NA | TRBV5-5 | TGTGCCAGCAGCTTCTCAGGGCGCGAGCAGTACTTC | CASSFSGREQYF
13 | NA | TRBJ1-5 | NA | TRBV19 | TGTGCCAGTGCGGGGCAGCGCAATCAGCCCCAGCATTTT | CASAGQRNQPQHF
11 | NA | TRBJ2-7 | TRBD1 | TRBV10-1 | TGCGCCAGCAGTTACAGGGGCGAGCAGTACTTC | CASSYRGEQYF
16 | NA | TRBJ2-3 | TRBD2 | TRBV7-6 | TGTGCCAGCAGCCCGACTAGCGGGAGTAGCACAGATACGCAGTATTTT | CASSPTSGSSTDTQYF
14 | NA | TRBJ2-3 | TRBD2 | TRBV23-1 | TGCGCCACCCCCCCTAGCGGGTCCGCGAATACGCAGTATTTT | CATPPSGSANTQYF
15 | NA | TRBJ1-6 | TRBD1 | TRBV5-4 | TGTGCCAGCAGCTTGCGGCAGGGGGTTAGTTCACCCCTCCACTTT | CASSLRQGVSSPLHF
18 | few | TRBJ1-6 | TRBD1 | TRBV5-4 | TGTGCCAGCAGCCCCGGGACAGGGCCTCAATTATATAATTCACCCCTCCACTTT | CASSPGTGPQLYNSPLHF
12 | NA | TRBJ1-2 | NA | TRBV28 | TGTGCCAGCAAGCTGGTTAACTATGGCTACACCTTC | CASKLVNYGYTF
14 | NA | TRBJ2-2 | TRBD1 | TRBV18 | TGTGCCAGCTCATCCGGGACAGGGCCCCGGGAGCTGTTTTTT | CASSSGTGPRELFF
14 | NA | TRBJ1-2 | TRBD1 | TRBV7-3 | TGTGCCAGCAGCCCGACAGGGCCCCTTTATGGCTACACCTTC | CASSPTGPLYGYTF
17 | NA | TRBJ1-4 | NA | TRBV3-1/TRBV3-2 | TGTGCCAGCAGCCAAAGAATTACCCGGAGTGCTAATGAAAAACTGTTTTTT | CASSQRITRSANEKLFF